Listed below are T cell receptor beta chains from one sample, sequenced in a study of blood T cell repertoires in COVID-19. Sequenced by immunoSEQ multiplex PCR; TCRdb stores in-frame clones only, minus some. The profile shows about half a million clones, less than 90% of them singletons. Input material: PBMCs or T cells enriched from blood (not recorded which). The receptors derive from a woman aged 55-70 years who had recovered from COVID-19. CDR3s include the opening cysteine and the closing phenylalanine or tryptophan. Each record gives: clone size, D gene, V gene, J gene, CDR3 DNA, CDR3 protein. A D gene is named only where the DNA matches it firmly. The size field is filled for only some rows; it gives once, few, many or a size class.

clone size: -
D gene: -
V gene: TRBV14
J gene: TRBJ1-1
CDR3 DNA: TGTGCCAGCAGCCAAGTTGGGGGGTCGCGAAACACTGAAGCTTTCTTT
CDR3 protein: CASSQVGGSRNTEAFF

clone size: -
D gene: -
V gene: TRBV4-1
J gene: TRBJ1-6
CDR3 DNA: TGCGCCAGCAGCCAAGAAAGCGGGGCTTCCTATAATTCACCCCTCCACTTT
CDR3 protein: CASSQESGASYNSPLHF

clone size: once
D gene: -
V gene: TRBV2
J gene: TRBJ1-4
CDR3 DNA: TGTGCCAGCAGTGAATCATCGGGTGAAAAACTGTTTTTT
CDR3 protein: CASSESSGEKLFF

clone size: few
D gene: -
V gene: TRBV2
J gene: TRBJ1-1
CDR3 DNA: TGTGCCAGCAGCGTTACCACAGGGCCCACTGAAGCTTTCTTT
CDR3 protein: CASSVTTGPTEAFF

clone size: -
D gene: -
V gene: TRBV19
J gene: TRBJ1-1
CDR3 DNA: TGTGCCAGTTGGGTTATAGGGGCGCCCACTGAAGCTTTCTTT
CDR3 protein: CASWVIGAPTEAFF

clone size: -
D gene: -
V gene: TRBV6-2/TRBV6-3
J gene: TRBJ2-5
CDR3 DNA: TGTGCCAGCAGTTACCAGGGTGAGACCCAGTACTTC
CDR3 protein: CASSYQGETQYF

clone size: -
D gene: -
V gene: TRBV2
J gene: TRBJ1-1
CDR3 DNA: TGTGCCAGCATGCGTCCGAACACTGAAGCTTTCTTT
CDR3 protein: CASMRPNTEAFF

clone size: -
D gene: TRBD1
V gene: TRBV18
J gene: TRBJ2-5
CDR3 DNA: TGTGCCAGCTCACCACCGACGACAGGGGCCAAAGAGACCCAGTACTTC
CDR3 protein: CASSPPTTGAKETQYF

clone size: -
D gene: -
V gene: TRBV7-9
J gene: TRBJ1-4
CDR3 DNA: TGTGCCAGCAGTCTTACAGGGAATGAAAAACTGTTTTTT
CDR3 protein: CASSLTGNEKLFF

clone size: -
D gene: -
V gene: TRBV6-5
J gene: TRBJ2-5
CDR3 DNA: TGTGCCAGCAACCCTTTGGGCAGCCAAGAGACCCAGTACTTC
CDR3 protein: CASNPLGSQETQYF

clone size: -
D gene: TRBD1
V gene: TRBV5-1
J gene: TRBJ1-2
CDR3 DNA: TGCGCCAGCAGCCAGGGACAGGGGCTTATCTACACCTTC
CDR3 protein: CASSQGQGLIYTF

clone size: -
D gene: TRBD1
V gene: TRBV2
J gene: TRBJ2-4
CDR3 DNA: TGTGCCAGCAGTGTCGACAGGGTATTGGGAGCCAAAAACATTCAGTACTTC
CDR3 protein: CASSVDRVLGAKNIQYF

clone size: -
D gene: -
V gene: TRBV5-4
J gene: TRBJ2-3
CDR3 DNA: TGTGCCAGCAGCTTTTTCGCGAGCGCAGATACGCAGTATTTT
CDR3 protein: CASSFFASADTQYF

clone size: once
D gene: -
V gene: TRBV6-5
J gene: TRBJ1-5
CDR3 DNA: TGTGCCAGCAGTTACTCTTCCGGGGTTCACCAGCCCCAGCATTTT
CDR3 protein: CASSYSSGVHQPQHF

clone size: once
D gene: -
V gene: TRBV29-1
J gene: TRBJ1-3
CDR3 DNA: TGCAGCGTTGAAGGCTTGAGTGGTGTGGCAGGGGGAAACACCATATATTTT
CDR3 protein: CSVEGLSGVAGGNTIYF

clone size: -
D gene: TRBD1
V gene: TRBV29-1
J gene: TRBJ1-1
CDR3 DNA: TGCAGCGTCACTCGACAGGGTGGGACTGAAGCTTTCTTT
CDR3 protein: CSVTRQGGTEAFF

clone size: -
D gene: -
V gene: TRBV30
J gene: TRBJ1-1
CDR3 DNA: TGTGCCTGGAGTGTTAGGGGGTTGAACACTGAAGCTTTCTTT
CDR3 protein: CAWSVRGLNTEAFF

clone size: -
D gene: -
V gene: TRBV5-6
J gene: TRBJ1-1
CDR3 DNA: TGTGCCAGCAGCTTCAGGGCCACGAAGAACACTGAAGCTTTCTTT
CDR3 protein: CASSFRATKNTEAFF

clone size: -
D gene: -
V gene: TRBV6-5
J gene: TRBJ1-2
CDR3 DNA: TGTGCCAGCAGTAGCCCAGGTCTCAATGGCTACACCTTC
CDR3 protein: CASSSPGLNGYTF

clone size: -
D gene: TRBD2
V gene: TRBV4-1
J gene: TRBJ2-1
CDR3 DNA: TGCGCCAGCAGCCAGAAGAGCGGACTAGCGTACAATGAGCAGTTCTTC
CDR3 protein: CASSQKSGLAYNEQFF

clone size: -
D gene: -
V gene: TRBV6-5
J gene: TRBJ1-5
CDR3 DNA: TGTGCCAGCTCAGGTGTTGGGCCCCAGCATTTT
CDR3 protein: CASSGVGPQHF

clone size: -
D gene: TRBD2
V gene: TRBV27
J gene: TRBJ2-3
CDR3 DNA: TGTGCCAGCAGTTTTTGGCGGGGGGGGTACACAGATACGCAGTATTTT
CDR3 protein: CASSFWRGGYTDTQYF

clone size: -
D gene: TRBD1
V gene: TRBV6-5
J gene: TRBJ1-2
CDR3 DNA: TGTGCCAGCAGTTACGCTACGGGACAGAACTATGGCTACACCTTC
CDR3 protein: CASSYATGQNYGYTF

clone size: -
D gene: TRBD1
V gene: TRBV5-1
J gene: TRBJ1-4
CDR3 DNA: TGCGCCAGCAGCCCGGGACAGTATGGGGAAAAACTGTTTTTT
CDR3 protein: CASSPGQYGEKLFF

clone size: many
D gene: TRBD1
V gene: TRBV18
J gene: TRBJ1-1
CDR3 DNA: TGTGCCAGCTCGCTCCAAACAGGGGGCACTGAAGCTTTCTTT
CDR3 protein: CASSLQTGGTEAFF

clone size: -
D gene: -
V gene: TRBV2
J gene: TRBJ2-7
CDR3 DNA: TGTGCCAGCAGTAGTAGCGGTTACGGCGAGCAGTACTTC
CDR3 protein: CASSSSGYGEQYF

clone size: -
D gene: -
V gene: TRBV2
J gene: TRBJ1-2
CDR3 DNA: TGTGCCAGCAGGCTGCGGGGCTACACCTTC
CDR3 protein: CASRLRGYTF

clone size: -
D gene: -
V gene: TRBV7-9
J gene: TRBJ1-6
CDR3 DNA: TGTGCCAGCAGCTTAACTCGGGAGAATTCACCCCTCCACTTT
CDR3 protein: CASSLTRENSPLHF

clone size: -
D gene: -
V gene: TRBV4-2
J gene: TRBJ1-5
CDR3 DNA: TGTGCCAGCAGCTTAGAAGGAGGGATCGGTCAGCCCCAGCATTTT
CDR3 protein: CASSLEGGIGQPQHF

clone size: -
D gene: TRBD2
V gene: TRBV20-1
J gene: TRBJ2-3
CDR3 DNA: TGCAGTGCTCGTGTAGCGGGGTTGTTAGATACGCAGTATTTT
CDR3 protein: CSARVAGLLDTQYF

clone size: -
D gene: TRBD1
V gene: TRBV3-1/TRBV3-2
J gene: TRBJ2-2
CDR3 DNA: TGTGCCAGCAGCCTCCGGACAGGGACGGGCACCGGGGAGCTGTTTTTT
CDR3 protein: CASSLRTGTGTGELFF

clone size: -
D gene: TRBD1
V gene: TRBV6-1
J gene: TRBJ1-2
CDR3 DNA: TGTGCCAGCAGTGAAGCCCTCGGACAGGGCCTGTTGCGTGGCTACACCTTC
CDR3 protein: CASSEALGQGLLRGYTF

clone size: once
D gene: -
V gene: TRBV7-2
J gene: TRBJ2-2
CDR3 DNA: TGTGCCAGCAGTCATATGCTAAACCCCGGGGAGCTGTTTTTT
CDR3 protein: CASSHMLNPGELFF

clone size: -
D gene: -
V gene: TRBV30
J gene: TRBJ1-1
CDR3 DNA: TGTGCCTGGAGTGTACGGGCTGAAGCTTTCTTT
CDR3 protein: CAWSVRAEAFF

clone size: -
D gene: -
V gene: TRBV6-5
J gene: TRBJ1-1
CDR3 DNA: TGTGCCAGCAGTTACGACAGTCCCACTGAAGCTTTCTTT
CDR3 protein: CASSYDSPTEAFF

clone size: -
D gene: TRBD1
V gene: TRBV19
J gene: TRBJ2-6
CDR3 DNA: TGTGCCAGTAGTATGGGGACAGGGGTCGGGGCCAACGTCCTGACTTTC
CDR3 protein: CASSMGTGVGANVLTF

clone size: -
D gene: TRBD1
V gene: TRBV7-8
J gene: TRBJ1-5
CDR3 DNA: TGTGCCAGCAGCTTAGTAGGGGGCGATAGCAATCAGCCCCAGCATTTT
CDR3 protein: CASSLVGGDSNQPQHF

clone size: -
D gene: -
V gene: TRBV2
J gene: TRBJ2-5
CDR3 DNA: TGTGCCAGCAGTGTAAACTACCAAGAGACCCAGTACTTC
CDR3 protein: CASSVNYQETQYF

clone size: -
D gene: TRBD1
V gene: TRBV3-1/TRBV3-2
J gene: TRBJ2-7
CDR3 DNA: TGTGCCAGCTGGCAGGGGGCTGGCTACGAGCAGTACTTC
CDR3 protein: CASWQGAGYEQYF

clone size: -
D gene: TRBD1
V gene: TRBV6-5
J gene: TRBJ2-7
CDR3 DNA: TGTGCCAGCAAGACGGACAGGGCCTACGAGCAGTACTTC
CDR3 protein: CASKTDRAYEQYF

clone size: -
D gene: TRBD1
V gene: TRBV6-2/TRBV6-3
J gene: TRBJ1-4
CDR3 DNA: TGTGCCAGCAGCCCTTTCGGACAGGGACAGGATGAAAAACTGTTTTTT
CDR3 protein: CASSPFGQGQDEKLFF

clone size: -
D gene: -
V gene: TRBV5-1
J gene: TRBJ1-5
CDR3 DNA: TGCGCCAGCAGCCCCGGGGAATATAGCAATCAGCCCCAGCATTTT
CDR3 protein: CASSPGEYSNQPQHF

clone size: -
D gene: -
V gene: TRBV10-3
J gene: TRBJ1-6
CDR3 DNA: TGTGCCATCACAGGGGAAATAGGGTCACCCCTCCACTTT
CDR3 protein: CAITGEIGSPLHF